This TCR beta chain was sequenced during a study of T cells in Graves' hyperthyroidism and ophthalmopathy. CDR1 is SGDLS and CDR2 is YYNGEE in the germline V gene. The CDR3 totals 14 residues. V was cut by 0 bases and J by 1 base, with 8 bases left in between. TCR beta CDR3 sequences were amplified from RNA transcripts. When the TCR CDR3 underwent first-round RT-PCR, the HTBI primer set was used. TCRdb redid the calling of the multiplex PCR reads with MiXCR, one entry per CDR3 protein. This table has roughly 500,000 distinct CDR3 sequences, approximately 49% appearing once. The TCR comes from an adult woman with Graves' disease, either hyperthyroidism or ophthalmopathy (not recorded which). V gene TRBV9 combines with J gene TRBJ2-7; a weak D match, TRBD2 (5 bases). Sequencing was done on a sample of peripheral blood or thyroid tissue (not recorded which). The CDR3 coding sequence is TGTGCCAGCAGCGTAGTTGGGAGTTCCTACGAGCAGTACTTC. It is translated as CASSVVGSSYEQYF.